The 8 T cell receptor beta chains below all came from one sample that was sequenced in a study of T cell responses to AZD1222 COVID-19 vaccine. TCRdb keeps only in-frame clones here, not all; method: immunoSEQ multiplex PCR. The sample holds roughly 150,000 clones, around 88% seen once. Sequenced here: peripheral blood, sampled on day 0 of AZD1222 vaccination. The receptor set was obtained from an adult in good health.

V gene TRBV9 combines with J gene TRBJ2-1, with D tentatively TRBD2 (5 bases). The CDR3 covers 14 residues. The germline CDR1 and CDR2 sequences are SGDLS and YYNGEE. Trimming shortened V by 0 bases and J by 9 bases, and 13 bases separated the two germline ends. In nucleotides, the CDR3 is TGTGCCAGCAGCGTAGCTCAGGAGGCGGGTGAGCAGTTCTTC. Protein: CASSVAQEAGEQFF. Looking up the rest from reference TRBV9 and TRBJ2-1 gives the full variable domain: DSGVTQTPKHLITATGQRVTLRCSPRSGDLSVYWYQQSLDQGLQFLIQYYNGEERAKGNILERFSAQQFPDLHSELNLSSLELGDSALYFCASSVAQEAGEQFFGPGTRLTVL.

V usage is TRBV27 and J usage is TRBJ2-1; no firm D call. CDR3 length: 16 residues. From germline, CDR1 is MNHEY and CDR2 SMNVEV (reference sequence). V gave up 4 bases and J gave up 3 bases, with 16 bases separating them. The CDR3 DNA reads as TGTGCCAGCAGTTCCCATCGCGAGCCACTCTACAATGAGCAGTTCTTC. Translated: CASSSHREPLYNEQFF.

The rearrangement links TRBV4-3 to TRBJ1-5; D ambiguous. The length of the CDR3 is 11 residues. V lost 11 bases and J lost 5, with 10 bases in between. Germline values: CDR1 LGHNA, CDR2 YSLEER. The CDR3 sequence: CACTADQPQHF. CDR3 coding DNA: TGCGCCTGCACTGCGGATCAGCCCCAGCATTTT.

The V call is TRBV30, the J call TRBJ1-2; TRBD1 is a possible D gene (5 bases). The germline V and J ends were trimmed by 0 bases and 0 bases, with 8 bases remaining between them. CDR1 GTSNPN and CDR2 SVGIG come from the germline V gene (reference sequence). The CDR3 totals 14 residues. The CDR3 region is CAWSVRRANYGYTF. Here the CDR3 DNA reads TGTGCCTGGAGTGTACGCAGGGCTAACTATGGCTACACCTTC.

The gene calls are TRBV30 and TRBJ2-3; TRBD2 is a possible D gene (5 bases). V lost 3 bases and J lost 2, with 12 bases in between. The CDR3 spans 14 residues. The germline V gene has CDR1 GTSNPN and CDR2 SVGIG (reference sequence). CDR3 in DNA: TGTGCCTGGAGGCTAGCAACCGTCACAGATACGCAGTATTTT. It codes for CAWRLATVTDTQYF.

The rearrangement joins TRBV13 to TRBJ1-4, with 7 bases lining up with TRBD1. This CDR3 has 18 residues. Germline CDR1 and CDR2: PRHDT and FYEKMQ (reference sequence). V lost 5 bases to trimming and J lost 0 bases; unmatched junction nucleotides: 12. Here the CDR3 DNA reads TGTGCCAGCAGCATCAGGACAGGCGGGGTAGCAACTAATGAAAAACTGTTTTTT. Protein sequence: CASSIRTGGVATNEKLFF. Full variable domain (missing parts from reference TRBV13 and TRBJ1-4): AAGVIQSPRHLIKEKRETATLKCYPIPRHDTVYWYQQGPGQDPQFLISFYEKMQSDKGSIPDRFSAQQFSDYHSELNMSSLELGDSALYFCASSIRTGGVATNEKLFFGSGTQLSVL.

This clone is a singleton in its sample. The V gene is TRBV30, the J gene TRBJ1-3, with D possibly matching TRBD1 (6 bases). CDR1 is GTSNPN and CDR2 is SVGIG in the germline V gene (reference sequence). The length of the CDR3 is 15 residues. V was cut by 2 bases and J by 2 bases, with 13 bases left in between. The CDR3 DNA is TGTGCCTGGAGTTTGACAGGCTCGGCTGGAAACACCATATATTTT. Translating gives CAWSLTGSAGNTIYF.

The chain employs TRBV30 and TRBJ2-7, with 8 bases fitting TRBD1. CDR3 length: 15 amino acids. Per germline, CDR1 GTSNPN and CDR2 SVGIG (reference sequence). Unmatched junction bases numbered 8, after V lost 0 bases and J lost 4 bases. CDR3: CAWSVGGTGLYEQYF. The CDR3 coding sequence is TGTGCCTGGAGTGTAGGGGGGACAGGATTATACGAGCAGTACTTC.